This TCR beta chain stems from a study of blood T cell repertoires in COVID-19. The table came from immunoSEQ multiplex PCR; TCRdb's copy has only in-frame clones and leaves some out. The sample contains 300,000 to 350,000 clones, 88% of which appear only once. CDR3 size: 12 residues. Germline V lookup: CDR1 MNHEY, CDR2 SVGAGI. All enrollees were about 18 to 90 years old and from about 25 US areas. As for this clone: An end of the junction differs from the germline gene, which may be a read error.

This receptor was obtained from a woman under 40 who had been exposed to COVID-19. The chain is built from TRBV6-5 and TRBJ2-1; D is perhaps TRBD2 (6 bases). Specimen: PBMCs or T cells enriched from blood (not recorded which). CDR3 protein: CASSNVPGLPIF. The CDR3 coding sequence is TGTGCCAGCAGTAATGTACCGGGACTCCCTATCTTC.